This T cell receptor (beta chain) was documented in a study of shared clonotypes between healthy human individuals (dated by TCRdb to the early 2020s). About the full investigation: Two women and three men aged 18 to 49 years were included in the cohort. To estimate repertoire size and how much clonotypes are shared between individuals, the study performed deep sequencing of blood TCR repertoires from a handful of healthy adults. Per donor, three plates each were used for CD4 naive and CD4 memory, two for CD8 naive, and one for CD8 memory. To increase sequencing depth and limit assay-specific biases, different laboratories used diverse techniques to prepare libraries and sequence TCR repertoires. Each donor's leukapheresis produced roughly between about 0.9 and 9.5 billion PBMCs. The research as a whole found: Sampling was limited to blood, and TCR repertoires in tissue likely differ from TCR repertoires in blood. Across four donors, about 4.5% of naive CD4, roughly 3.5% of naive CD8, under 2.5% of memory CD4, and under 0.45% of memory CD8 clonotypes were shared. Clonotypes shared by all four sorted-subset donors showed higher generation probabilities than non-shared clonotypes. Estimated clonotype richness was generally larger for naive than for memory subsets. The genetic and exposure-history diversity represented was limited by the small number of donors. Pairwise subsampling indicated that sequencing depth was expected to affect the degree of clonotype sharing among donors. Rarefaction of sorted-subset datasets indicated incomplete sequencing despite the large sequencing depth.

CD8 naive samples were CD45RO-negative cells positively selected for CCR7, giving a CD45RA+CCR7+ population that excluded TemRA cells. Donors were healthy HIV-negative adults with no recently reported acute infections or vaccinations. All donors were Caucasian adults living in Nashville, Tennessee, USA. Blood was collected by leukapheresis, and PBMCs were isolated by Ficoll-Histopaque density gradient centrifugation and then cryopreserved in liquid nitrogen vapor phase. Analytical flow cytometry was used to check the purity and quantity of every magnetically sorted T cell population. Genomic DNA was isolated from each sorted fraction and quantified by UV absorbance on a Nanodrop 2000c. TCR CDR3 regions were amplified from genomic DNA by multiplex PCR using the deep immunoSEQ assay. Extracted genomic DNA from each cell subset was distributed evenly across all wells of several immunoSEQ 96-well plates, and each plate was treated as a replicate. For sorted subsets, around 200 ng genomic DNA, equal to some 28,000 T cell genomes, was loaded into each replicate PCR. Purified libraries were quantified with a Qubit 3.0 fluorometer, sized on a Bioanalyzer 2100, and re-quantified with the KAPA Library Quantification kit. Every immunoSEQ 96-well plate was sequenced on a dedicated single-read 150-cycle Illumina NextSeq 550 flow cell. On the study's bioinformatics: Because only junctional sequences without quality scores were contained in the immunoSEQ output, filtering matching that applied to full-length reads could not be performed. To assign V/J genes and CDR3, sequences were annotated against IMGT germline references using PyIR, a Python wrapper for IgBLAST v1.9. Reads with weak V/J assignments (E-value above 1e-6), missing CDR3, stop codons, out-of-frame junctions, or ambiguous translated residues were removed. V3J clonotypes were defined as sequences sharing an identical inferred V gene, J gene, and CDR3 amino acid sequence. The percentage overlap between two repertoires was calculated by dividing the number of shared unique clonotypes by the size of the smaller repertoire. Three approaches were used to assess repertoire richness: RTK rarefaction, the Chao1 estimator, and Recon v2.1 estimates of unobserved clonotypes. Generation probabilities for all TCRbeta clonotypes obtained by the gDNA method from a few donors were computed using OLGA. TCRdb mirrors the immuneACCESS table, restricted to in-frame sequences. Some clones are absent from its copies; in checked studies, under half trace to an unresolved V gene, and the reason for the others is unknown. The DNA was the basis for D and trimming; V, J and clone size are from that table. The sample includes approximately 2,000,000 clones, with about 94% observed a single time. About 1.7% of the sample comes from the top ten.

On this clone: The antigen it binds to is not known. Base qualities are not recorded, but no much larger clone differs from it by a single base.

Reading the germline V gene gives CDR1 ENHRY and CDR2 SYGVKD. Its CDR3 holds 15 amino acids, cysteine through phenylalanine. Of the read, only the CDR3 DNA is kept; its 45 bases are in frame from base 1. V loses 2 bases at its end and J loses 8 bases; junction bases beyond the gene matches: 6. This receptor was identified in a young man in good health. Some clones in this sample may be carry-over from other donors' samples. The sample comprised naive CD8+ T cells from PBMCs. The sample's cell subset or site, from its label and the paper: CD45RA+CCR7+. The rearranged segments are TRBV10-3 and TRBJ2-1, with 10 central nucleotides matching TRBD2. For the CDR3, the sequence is CAISEDLAGAHEQFF. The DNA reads TGTGCCATCAGTGAGGATCTAGCGGGAGCCCATGAGCAGTTCTTC.